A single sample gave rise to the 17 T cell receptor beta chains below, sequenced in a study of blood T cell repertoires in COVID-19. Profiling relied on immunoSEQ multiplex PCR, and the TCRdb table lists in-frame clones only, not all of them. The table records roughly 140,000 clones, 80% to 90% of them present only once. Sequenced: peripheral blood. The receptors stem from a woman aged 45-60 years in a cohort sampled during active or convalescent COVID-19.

Here the CDR3 DNA reads TGTGCCAGCAGTTTATCTCGGGGCTCTGGAAACACCATATATTTT. Its translation is CASSLSRGSGNTIYF. This chain uses TRBV27 with TRBJ1-3, with D unclear. The CDR3 extends over 15 amino acids. CDR1 and CDR2 (germline): MNHEY, SMNVEV (reference sequence). The V and J ends lost 0 bases and 0 bases respectively, with 6 bases between them.

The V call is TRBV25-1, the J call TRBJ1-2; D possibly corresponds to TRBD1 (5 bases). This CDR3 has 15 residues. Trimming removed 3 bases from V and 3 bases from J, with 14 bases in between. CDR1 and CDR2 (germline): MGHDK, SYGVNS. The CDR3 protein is CASSDAGPQDYGYTF. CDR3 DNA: TGTGCCAGCAGTGATGCGGGACCGCAAGACTATGGCTACACCTTC.

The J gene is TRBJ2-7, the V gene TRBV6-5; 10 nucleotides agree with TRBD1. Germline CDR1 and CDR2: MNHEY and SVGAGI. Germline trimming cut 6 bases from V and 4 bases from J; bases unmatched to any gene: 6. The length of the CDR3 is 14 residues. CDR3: CASSPDRGGYEQYF. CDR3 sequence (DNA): TGTGCCAGCAGCCCGGACAGGGGGGGGTACGAGCAGTACTTC.

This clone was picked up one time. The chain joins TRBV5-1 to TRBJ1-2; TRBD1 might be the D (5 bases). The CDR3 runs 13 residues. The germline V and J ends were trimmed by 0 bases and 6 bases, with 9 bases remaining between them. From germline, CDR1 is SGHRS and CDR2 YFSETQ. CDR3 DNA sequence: TGCGCCAGCAGCTTGGGTGGGGCGGATGGCTACACCTTC. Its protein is CASSLGGADGYTF. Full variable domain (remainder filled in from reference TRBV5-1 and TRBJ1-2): KAGVTQTPRYLIKTRGQQVTLSCSPISGHRSVSWYQQTPGQGLQFLFEYFSETQRNKGNFPGRFSGRQFSNSRSEMNVSTLELGDSALYLCASSLGGADGYTFGSGTRLTVV.

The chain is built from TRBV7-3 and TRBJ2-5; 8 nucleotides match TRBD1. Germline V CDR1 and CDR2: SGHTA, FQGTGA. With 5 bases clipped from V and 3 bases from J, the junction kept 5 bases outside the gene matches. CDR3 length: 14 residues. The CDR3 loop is CASSERTGKETQYF. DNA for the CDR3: TGTGCCAGCAGCGAAAGGACAGGGAAAGAGACCCAGTACTTC.

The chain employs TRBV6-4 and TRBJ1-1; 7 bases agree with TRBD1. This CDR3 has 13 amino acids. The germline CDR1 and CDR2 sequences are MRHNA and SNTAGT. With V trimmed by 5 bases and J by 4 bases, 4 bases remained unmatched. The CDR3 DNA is TGTGCCAGCAGTACATACAGGGGCACTGAAGCTTTCTTT. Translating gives CASSTYRGTEAFF.

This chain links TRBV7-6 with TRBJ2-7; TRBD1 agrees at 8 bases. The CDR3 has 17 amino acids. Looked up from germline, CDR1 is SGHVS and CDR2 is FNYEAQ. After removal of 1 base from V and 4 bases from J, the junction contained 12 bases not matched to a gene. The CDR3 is CASSLDRRWQGAYEQYF. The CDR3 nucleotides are TGTGCCAGCAGCTTAGATCGGCGCTGGCAGGGGGCATACGAGCAGTACTTC.

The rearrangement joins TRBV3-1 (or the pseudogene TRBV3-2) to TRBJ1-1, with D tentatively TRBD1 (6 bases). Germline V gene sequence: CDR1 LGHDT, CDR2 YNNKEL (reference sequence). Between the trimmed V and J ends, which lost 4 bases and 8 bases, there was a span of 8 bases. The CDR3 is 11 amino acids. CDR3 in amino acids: CASSRGGEAFF. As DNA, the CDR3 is TGTGCCAGCAGCCGCGGGGGCGAAGCTTTCTTT.

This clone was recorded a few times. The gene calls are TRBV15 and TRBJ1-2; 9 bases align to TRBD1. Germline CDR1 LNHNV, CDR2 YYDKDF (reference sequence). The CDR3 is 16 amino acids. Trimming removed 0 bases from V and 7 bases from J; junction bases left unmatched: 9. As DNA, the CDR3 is TGTGCCACCAGCAGAGATAGAGGACAGGGGATTGCTGGCTACACCTTC. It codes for CATSRDRGQGIAGYTF.

CDR3: CASSSPDRVSTDTQYF. CDR3 sequence (DNA): TGTGCCAGCAGTTCCCCTGACAGGGTGAGCACAGATACGCAGTATTTT. This chain links TRBV6-6 with TRBJ2-3; 7 bases fit TRBD1. CDR1 and CDR2 from the germline V gene are MNHNY and SVGAGI (reference sequence). CDR3 size: 16 residues. Trimming cost V 4 bases and J 0 bases; bases outside gene matches: 7.

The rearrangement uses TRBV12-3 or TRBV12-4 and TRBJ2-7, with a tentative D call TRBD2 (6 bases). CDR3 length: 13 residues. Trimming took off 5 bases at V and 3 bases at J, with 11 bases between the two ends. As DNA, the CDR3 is TGTGCCAGCAGTCGCGTGGGGGGCTACGAGCAGTACTTC. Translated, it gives CASSRVGGYEQYF.

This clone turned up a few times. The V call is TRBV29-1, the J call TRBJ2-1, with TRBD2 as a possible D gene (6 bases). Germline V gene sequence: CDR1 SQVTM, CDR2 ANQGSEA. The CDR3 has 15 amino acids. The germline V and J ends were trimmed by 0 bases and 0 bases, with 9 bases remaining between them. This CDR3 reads CSVEDLGGSYNEQFF. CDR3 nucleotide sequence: TGCAGCGTTGAAGATCTCGGGGGCTCCTACAATGAGCAGTTCTTC.

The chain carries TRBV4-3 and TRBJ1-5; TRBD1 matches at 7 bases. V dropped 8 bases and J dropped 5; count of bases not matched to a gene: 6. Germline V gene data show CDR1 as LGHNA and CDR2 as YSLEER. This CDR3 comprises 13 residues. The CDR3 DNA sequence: TGCGCCAGCTCAGGGGGAAGGGATCAGCCCCAGCATTTT. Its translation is CASSGGRDQPQHF.

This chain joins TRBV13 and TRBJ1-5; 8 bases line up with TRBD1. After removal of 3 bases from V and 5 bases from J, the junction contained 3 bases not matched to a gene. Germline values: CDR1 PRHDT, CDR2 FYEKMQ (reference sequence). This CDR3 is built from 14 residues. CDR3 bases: TGTGCCAGCAGCTTTGGACAGGGTCATCAGCCCCAGCATTTT. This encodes CASSFGQGHQPQHF.

The CDR3 protein is CASSEALPMVQGKNYGYTF. Here the CDR3 DNA reads TGTGCCAGCAGTGAAGCGCTTCCTATGGTCCAGGGGAAGAACTATGGCTACACCTTC. The chain links TRBV6-1 to TRBJ1-2; tentatively, D is TRBD1 (6 bases). With 0 bases removed from V and 2 bases from J, the gap between germline ends came to 22 bases. Germline V gives CDR1 MNHNS, CDR2 SASEGT. The CDR3 consists of 19 residues.

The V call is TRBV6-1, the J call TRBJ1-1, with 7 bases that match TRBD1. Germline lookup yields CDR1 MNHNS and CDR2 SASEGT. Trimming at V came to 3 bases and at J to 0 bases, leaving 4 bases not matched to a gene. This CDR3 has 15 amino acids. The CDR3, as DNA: TGTGCCAGCAGTGAGGGGACAGCCATGAACACTGAAGCTTTCTTT. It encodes CASSEGTAMNTEAFF.

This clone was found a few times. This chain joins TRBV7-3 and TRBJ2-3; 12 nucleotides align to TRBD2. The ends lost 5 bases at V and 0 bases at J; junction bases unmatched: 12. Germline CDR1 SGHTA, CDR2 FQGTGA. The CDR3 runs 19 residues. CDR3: CASSPAASGGAWSTDTQYF. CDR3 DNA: TGTGCCAGCAGCCCCGCGGCTAGCGGGGGGGCATGGAGCACAGATACGCAGTATTTT. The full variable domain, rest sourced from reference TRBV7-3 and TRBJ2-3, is GAGVSQTPSNKVTEKGKYVELRCDPISGHTALYWYRQSLGQGPEFLIYFQGTGAADDSGLPNDRFFAVRPEGSVSTLKIQRTERGDSAVYLCASSPAASGGAWSTDTQYFGPGTRLTVL.